This passage covers 3 T cell receptor beta chains from one sample sequenced in a study of shared clonotypes between healthy human individuals (dated by TCRdb to the early 2020s). Library prep was done by the immunoSEQ multiplex PCR assay. Here the immuneACCESS table is served through TCRdb, limited to in-frame sequences with V and J called. Missing clones are a known gap in these copies; in checked studies unresolved V genes cover under half, and the rest lacks a known reason. For this sample the table gives 550,000 to 750,000 clones, of which about 90% were detected only once. The top ten hold approximately 24% of the sample. For the CD8 naive samples, CD45RO-negative cells were positively selected for CCR7, yielding a CD45RA+CCR7+ population from which TemRA cells were excluded. The source material was naive CD8+ T cells sorted from blood. The cell subset or site label of this sample denotes: CD45RA+CCR7+. The receptors were gathered from a man aged 25 to 40 in good health.

V gene TRBV18 combines with J gene TRBJ2-1; TRBD2 aligns across 8 bases. Germline values: CDR1 KGHSH, CDR2 LQKENI. The CDR3 is made up of 15 amino acids. The junction had 7 bases not matched to a gene; V was cut back by 3 bases and J by 6 bases. CDR3 in amino acids: CASSPGGDPSNEQFF. The CDR3 coding sequence is TGTGCCAGCTCACCCGGGGGGGATCCGAGCAATGAGCAGTTCTTC.

V is TRBV7-3 and J is TRBJ2-1, with 16 bases fitting TRBD2. The J segment lost 6 bases and the V segment lost 5 bases, leaving 7 bases of the junction unmatched. Germline V CDR1 and CDR2: SGHTA, FQGTGA. This CDR3 contains 17 residues. The CDR3 DNA sequence: TGTGCCAGCAGCCCCGGGACTAGCGGGAGGGCCAGCAATGAGCAGTTCTTC. Amino acid sequence: CASSPGTSGRASNEQFF.

V usage is TRBV27 and J usage is TRBJ2-7; 9 bases align to TRBD1. CDR1 and CDR2 (germline): MNHEY, SMNVEV (reference sequence). The CDR3 spans 16 residues. V shed 0 bases, J shed 5 bases, and the junction held 8 bases outside the gene matches. The CDR3: CASSLSLGTGFHEQYF. The CDR3 bases are TGTGCCAGCAGTTTATCCCTTGGGACAGGGTTCCACGAGCAGTACTTC.